Each of the 8 T cell receptor beta chains below was sequenced from the same sample in a study of T cell responses to AZD1222 COVID-19 vaccine. Assay used: immunoSEQ multiplex PCR; TCRdb lists only in-frame clones, some missing. Of over 75,000 clones in the sample, around nine tenths are singletons; the top ten hold 3%. The source was peripheral blood, collected on day 0 of AZD1222 vaccination. These receptors all stem from an adult in good health.

CDR3 sequence reads: CASSPNNEKLFF. Here the CDR3 DNA reads TGTGCCAGCTCACCCAATAATGAAAAACTGTTTTTT. This rearrangement joins TRBV18 to TRBJ1-4; D not certain. The V end was cut by 3 bases, the J end by 4 bases, with 3 bases between. CDR3 length equals 12 residues. Germline-derived CDR1 and CDR2 are KGHSH and LQKENI.

In nucleotides, the CDR3 is TGTGCCAGCTCAGTGATCGGAGGGGCGCGAGGCAATCAGCCCCAGCATTTT. Its protein product is CASSVIGGARGNQPQHF. The chain employs TRBV18 and TRBJ1-5; TRBD1 might be the D (5 bases). The CDR3 has 17 residues. V gave up 5 bases and J gave up 2 bases, with 19 bases separating them. CDR1 and CDR2 (germline): KGHSH, LQKENI.

This sequence joins TRBV6-2 or TRBV6-3 and TRBJ1-5; weak D call: TRBD1 (5 bases). Germline V CDR1 and CDR2: MNHEY, SVGEGT. The ends were cut back, 2 bases at V and 6 bases at J, with 11 bases in the middle. CDR3 length equals 14 residues. In DNA, the CDR3 is TGTGCCAGCAGTTACGGGTCAGGGAGTCAGCCCCAGCATTTT. It codes for CASSYGSGSQPQHF.

The rearrangement links TRBV30 to TRBJ1-2; D gene ambiguous. CDR3 length: 13 amino acids. The germline gives CDR1 GTSNPN, CDR2 SVGIG (reference sequence). V was shortened by 3 bases and J by 4 bases, with 12 bases between the two germline ends. CDR3 sequence: CAWRPWVRYGYTF. The DNA of the CDR3 is TGTGCCTGGAGACCCTGGGTTCGCTATGGCTACACCTTC. Variable domain in full (rest from reference TRBV30 and TRBJ1-2): SQTIHQWPATLVQPVGSPLSLECTVEGTSNPNLYWYRQAAGRGLQLLFYSVGIGQISSEVPQNLSASRPQDRQFILSSKKLLLSDSGFYLCAWRPWVRYGYTFGSGTRLTVV.

In its sample, this clone was seen once. The V and J genes are TRBV19 and TRBJ2-5; TRBD1 matches 7 bases. V was pared by 3 bases and J by 2 bases, with 3 bases of the junction left unmatched. Looked up from germline, CDR1 is LNHDA and CDR2 is SQIVND (reference sequence). This CDR3 contains 14 residues. This CDR3 is CASSMGQQQETQYF. The CDR3 DNA sequence: TGTGCCAGTAGTATGGGACAGCAGCAAGAGACCCAGTACTTC.

This clone was recorded once. The J gene is TRBJ2-5, the V gene TRBV27, with a possible D match to TRBD1 (6 bases). CDR1 MNHEY and CDR2 SMNVEV come from the germline V gene (reference sequence). The CDR3 extends over 13 amino acids. Trimming took off 3 bases at V and 5 bases at J, with 10 bases between the two ends. For the CDR3, the DNA is TGTGCCAGCAGTTTTTCAGGGGTGGAGACCCAGTACTTC. Translation: CASSFSGVETQYF.

The CDR3 sequence is CASSLGDGSYNSPLHF. Written as DNA, the CDR3 is TGTGCCAGTAGTCTTGGTGATGGTTCCTATAATTCACCCCTCCACTTT. The rearrangement uses TRBV19 and TRBJ1-6; no reliable D call. In germline, CDR1 is LNHDA, CDR2 SQIVND (reference sequence). This CDR3 is built from 16 residues. The ends were cut back, 5 bases at V and 1 base at J, with 12 bases in the middle. Based on the CDR3 plus reference TRBV19 and TRBJ1-6, the full variable domain is DGGITQSPKYLFRKEGQNVTLSCEQNLNHDAMYWYRQDPGQGLRLIYYSQIVNDFQKGDIAEGYSVSREKKESFPLTVTSAQKNPTAFYLCASSLGDGSYNSPLHFGNGTRLTVT.

This chain joins TRBV5-6 and TRBJ1-3; no clear D. V dropped 7 bases and J dropped 1 base, with 18 bases sitting between them. This CDR3 spans 16 amino acids. Germline V gene data show CDR1 as SGHDT and CDR2 as YYEEEE. The DNA of the CDR3 is TGTGCCAGCTCCCGTACGGAGTTAATATCTGGAAACACCATATATTTT. It is translated as CASSRTELISGNTIYF.